This TCR beta chain derives from a study of regulatory T cells in long-lasting Graves disease. The study's findings and limits: Newly diagnosed Graves' patients had higher TCR diversity than persistent ones. Only a small sample size was used, which may have cut accuracy.

This clonotype was recorded many times. Its specificity is unknown. Germline loops: CDR1 SNHLY, CDR2 FYNNEI. This CDR3 has 18 amino acids. Between the trimmed V and J ends, which lost 2 bases and 9 bases, there was a span of 23 bases. CDR3 regions were amplified by Arm-PCR using iRepertoire HTBI primers to build TCR beta libraries. As processed by the authors: Taken together, the samples had 55 to 65 TRBV and 14 TRBJ segments identified. Each CDR3 protein is one row after TCRdb ran MiXCR on the multiplex PCR reads. It is TCRdb's table, rather than the study itself, that gives the V and J calls and clone size. This table holds about 470,000 distinct CDR3 sequences, around a fifth found once. Time point meaning: persistent/refractory GD, antithyroid drugs over 5 years with positive TRAb. Extracted PBMC RNA gave rise to the TCR library.

Source: peripheral blood mononuclear cells (PBMCs), taken when the disease was refractory, from a patient treated with antithyroid drugs. This clonotype was obtained from a female donor with Graves disease. The chain has TRBV2 and TRBJ1-6; a weak D match, TRBD1 (6 bases). The DNA of the CDR3 is TGTGCCAGCAGTGAAAGCGGGGTTGCGCTCGTAGGGGGTTCACCCCTCCACTTT. It codes for CASSESGVALVGGSPLHF.